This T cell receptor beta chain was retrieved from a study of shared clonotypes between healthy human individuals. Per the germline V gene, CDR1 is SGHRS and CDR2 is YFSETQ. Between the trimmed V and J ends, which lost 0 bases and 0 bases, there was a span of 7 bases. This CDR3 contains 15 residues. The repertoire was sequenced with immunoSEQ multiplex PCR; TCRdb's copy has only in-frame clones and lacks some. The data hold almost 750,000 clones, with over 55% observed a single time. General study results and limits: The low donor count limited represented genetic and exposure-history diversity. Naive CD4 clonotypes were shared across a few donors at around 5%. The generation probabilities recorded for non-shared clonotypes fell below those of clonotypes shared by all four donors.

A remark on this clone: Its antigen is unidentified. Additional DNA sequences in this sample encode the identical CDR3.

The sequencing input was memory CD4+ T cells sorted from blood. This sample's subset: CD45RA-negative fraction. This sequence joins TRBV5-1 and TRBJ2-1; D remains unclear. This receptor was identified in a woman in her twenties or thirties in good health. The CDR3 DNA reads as TGCGCCAGCAGCTTGGCCAGTGGCTCCTACAATGAGCAGTTCTTC. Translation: CASSLASGSYNEQFF.